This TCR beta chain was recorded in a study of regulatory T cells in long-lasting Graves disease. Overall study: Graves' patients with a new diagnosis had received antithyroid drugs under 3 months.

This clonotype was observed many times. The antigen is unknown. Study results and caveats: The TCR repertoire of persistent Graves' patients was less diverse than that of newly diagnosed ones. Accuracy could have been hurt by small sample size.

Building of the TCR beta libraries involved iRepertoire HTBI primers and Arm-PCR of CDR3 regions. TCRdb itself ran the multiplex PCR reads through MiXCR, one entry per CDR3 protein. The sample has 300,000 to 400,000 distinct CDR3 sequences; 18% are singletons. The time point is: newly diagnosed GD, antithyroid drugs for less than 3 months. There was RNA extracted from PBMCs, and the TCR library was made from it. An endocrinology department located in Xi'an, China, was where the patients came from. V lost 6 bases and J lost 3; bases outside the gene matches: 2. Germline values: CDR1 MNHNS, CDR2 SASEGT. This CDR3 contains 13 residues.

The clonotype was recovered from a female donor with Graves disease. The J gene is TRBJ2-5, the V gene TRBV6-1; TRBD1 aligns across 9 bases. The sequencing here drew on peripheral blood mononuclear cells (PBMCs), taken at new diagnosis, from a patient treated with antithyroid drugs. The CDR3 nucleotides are TGTGCCAGCAGATGGACAGGGGAAGAGACCCAGTACTTC. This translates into CASRWTGEETQYF.